The 11 T cell receptor beta chains below all came from one sample that was sequenced in a study of blood T cell repertoires in COVID-19. Profiling relied on immunoSEQ multiplex PCR, and the TCRdb table lists in-frame clones only, not all of them. This table has about 260,000 clones, roughly 86% appearing once. Sample: peripheral blood. These receptors originate from a man between 40 and 49 years old with active or convalescent COVID-19.

The rearrangement uses TRBV24-1 and TRBJ2-1, with TRBD2 identical over 9 bases. Germline V lookup: CDR1 KGHDR, CDR2 SFDVKD. The J segment lost 5 bases and the V segment lost 1 base, leaving 5 bases of the junction unmatched. The CDR3 is made up of 16 amino acids. CDR3: CATSDFGLAGHNEQFF. The CDR3 DNA sequence: TGTGCCACCAGTGATTTTGGGCTAGCGGGACACAATGAGCAGTTCTTC.

The J gene is TRBJ1-6, the V gene TRBV5-1, with TRBD1 matching 8 bases. Germline CDR1 reads SGHRS; CDR2 reads YFSETQ. With V trimmed by 3 bases and J by 7 bases, 6 bases remained unmatched. The CDR3 is 15 amino acids. CDR3 sequence (DNA): TGCGCCAGCAGCTCGCAGGGGGCGAACAATTCACCCCTCCACTTT. It specifies CASSSQGANNSPLHF.

The chain employs TRBV6-5 and TRBJ2-7, with D possibly matching TRBD1 (6 bases). Germline V gives CDR1 MNHEY, CDR2 SVGAGI. Trimming took off 0 bases at V and 4 bases at J, with 13 bases between the two ends. The CDR3 has 15 residues. CDR3 in amino acids: CASSYSGTLPYEQYF. CDR3 DNA sequence: TGTGCCAGCAGTTACTCCGGGACACTCCCTTACGAGCAGTACTTC.

This chain uses TRBV11-2 with TRBJ2-7; D is possibly TRBD1 (5 bases). Germline V gene sequence: CDR1 SGHAT, CDR2 FQNNGV. The CDR3 has 16 amino acids. Trimming left V 5 bases short and J 0 bases short, with 17 bases between. This CDR3 is CASSPQTERTSYEQYF. The CDR3 bases are TGTGCCAGCAGCCCCCAGACAGAACGAACCTCCTACGAGCAGTACTTC.

The chain carries TRBV5-1 and TRBJ1-4; D gene uncertain. Trimming shortened V by 3 bases and J by 7 bases, and 10 bases separated the two germline ends. This CDR3 comprises 13 residues. The germline CDR1 and CDR2 sequences are SGHRS and YFSETQ. This chain's CDR3 is CASSSEVGEKLFF. In nucleotides, the CDR3 is TGCGCCAGCAGCTCCGAGGTGGGTGAAAAACTGTTTTTT.

J is TRBJ1-4 and V is TRBV19; D is unresolved. V was cut by 6 bases and J by 3 bases, with 11 bases left in between. Germline V gives CDR1 LNHDA, CDR2 SQIVND (reference sequence). CDR3 size: 14 residues. The CDR3 coding sequence is TGTGCCAGTAGGGTTGGTTCGGCTAATGAAAAACTGTTTTTT. Its protein product is CASRVGSANEKLFF.

The chain joins TRBV9 to TRBJ1-4, with D possibly TRBD1 on 6 matching bases. Trimming took 4 bases from V and 5 from J, leaving 15 bases between them. The CDR3 runs to 15 residues. The germline CDR1 and CDR2 sequences are SGDLS and YYNGEE. The CDR3 protein is CASSQATGMNEKLFF. The CDR3 region has the DNA TGTGCCAGCAGCCAAGCGACAGGAATGAATGAAAAACTGTTTTTT.

The gene calls are TRBV7-6 and TRBJ1-6; 10 bases are shared with TRBD1. This CDR3 comprises 15 residues. Germline V gene lookup returns CDR1 SGHVS and CDR2 FNYEAQ. V gave up 1 base and J gave up 8 bases; unmatched junction bases: 2. DNA of the CDR3: TGTGCCAGCAGCTTAGGGGGGACAGGGGATTCACCCCTCCACTTT. Amino acid sequence: CASSLGGTGDSPLHF.

This clone was observed a handful of times. The chain employs TRBV7-2 and TRBJ2-7; 9 nucleotides match TRBD2. V gave up 6 bases and J gave up 1 base; unmatched junction bases: 7. The CDR3 is made up of 15 amino acids. Germline CDR1 and CDR2: SGHTA and FQGNSA. This CDR3 is CASSFVLAGSYEQYF. In DNA, the CDR3 is TGTGCCAGCAGTTTCGTCCTAGCGGGGTCCTACGAGCAGTACTTC.

V is TRBV5-1 and J is TRBJ1-1, with a tentative D call TRBD1 (5 bases). Looked up from germline, CDR1 is SGHRS and CDR2 is YFSETQ. Trimming removed 4 bases from V and 10 bases from J, with 14 bases in between. The CDR3 runs to 12 residues. This CDR3 reads CASSEPKGPAFF. The DNA of the CDR3 is TGCGCCAGCAGCGAGCCCAAGGGGCCAGCTTTCTTT.

The chain carries TRBV4-1 and TRBJ1-4; D might be TRBD1 (5 bases). CDR3 length equals 15 residues. Germline values: CDR1 MGHRA, CDR2 YSYEKL. Trimming shortened V by 3 bases and J by 4 bases, and 12 bases separated the two germline ends. This chain's CDR3 is CASSQMDGGNEKLFF. DNA for the CDR3: TGCGCCAGCAGCCAGATGGACGGGGGTAATGAAAAACTGTTTTTT.